This T cell receptor (beta chain) is drawn from a study of early T cells in non-severe SARS-CoV-2 infection. The V gene end was trimmed by 6 bases and the J gene end by 3 bases; junction bases not matched to a gene: 7. Germline V CDR1 and CDR2: DFQATT, SNEGSKA (reference sequence). The CDR3 extends over 16 amino acids. Individual cDNA molecules were tagged with unique molecular identifiers, the study reported. TCRdb reanalysed the 5' RACE reads using MiXCR and keeps one entry per CDR3 protein. In the table there are around 30,000 distinct CDR3 sequences, about 5.7% of which are singletons. This clonotype was picked up many times.

This rearrangement joins TRBV20-1 to TRBJ2-6; 11 nucleotides match TRBD2. This clonotype was obtained from an adult who was a healthcare worker with PCR-confirmed SARS-CoV-2 infection or an uninfected control (not recorded which). What was sequenced was whole blood. The CDR3 DNA follows: TGCAGTGCGACACTAGCGGGAGTTAGTGGGGCCAACGTCCTGACTTTC. It codes for CSATLAGVSGANVLTF.